This T cell receptor (beta chain) is from a study of T cells after yellow fever vaccination. Background on the study: Libraries from low-cell-number fractions were prepared with the SMART-Seq v4 Ultra Low Input RNA kit. Findings and limits, study-wide: There was a possibility that FACS-sorted repertoires contained abundant clonotypes contaminating from the bulk population. Few clonotypes appeared in both CD4 and CD8 compartments.

TCRdb used MiXCR to reprocess the 5' RACE reads, holding one entry per CDR3 protein. The sample yields approximately 150,000 distinct CDR3 sequences, approximately 9.9% seen once. On this clonotype: Its antigen is as yet unknown.

CDR3 length: 14 amino acids. Germline V CDR1 and CDR2: SGDLS, YYNGEE. V was pared by 3 bases and J by 0 bases, with 6 bases between. The TCR comes from a man aged 18 to 29 who received the YFV17D yellow fever vaccine. Specimen: CD8+ T cells sorted from PBMCs, collected 45 days after the yellow fever booster vaccination. The rearrangement uses TRBV9 and TRBJ2-2; no firm D call. CDR3 in amino acids: CASSAGSNTGELFF. The CDR3 DNA reads as TGTGCCAGCAGCGCTGGCTCGAACACCGGGGAGCTGTTTTTT.